These 5 T cell receptor beta chains came from one sample sequenced in a study of shared clonotypes between healthy human individuals. Data came from immunoSEQ multiplex PCR; TCRdb stores just in-frame clones and leaves some out. Of fewer than 850,000 clones in the sample, roughly 70% were seen once. Sequencing used memory CD4+ T cells sorted from blood. Subset in this sample: CD45RA-negative fraction. These receptors all come from a woman younger than 45 in good health.

The J gene is TRBJ2-1, the V gene TRBV5-1, with TRBD2 matching over 14 bases. Germline V CDR1 and CDR2: SGHRS, YFSETQ. The CDR3 runs to 17 residues. The V gene end was trimmed by 2 bases and the J gene end by 3 bases; junction bases not matched to a gene: 4. CDR3 loop: CASSLGGTSGSYNEQFF. The CDR3 nucleotides read TGCGCCAGCAGCTTAGGAGGGACTAGCGGGAGCTACAATGAGCAGTTCTTC.

Comments on this clone: Other DNA sequences in the same sample also yield this CDR3. The rearrangement uses TRBV28 and TRBJ2-1; TRBD2 agrees at 11 bases. The CDR3 covers 14 residues. Losses at the gene ends were 6 bases for V and 6 bases for J; bases not matched to a gene: 4. Germline CDR1 MDHEN, CDR2 SYDVKM. CDR3 in amino acids: CASRTSGRGNEQFF. The CDR3 DNA reads as TGTGCCAGCAGAACTAGCGGGAGAGGCAATGAGCAGTTCTTC.

To note about this clone: A read error is possible here, since a much larger clone lies one base away. The same CDR3 also results from other DNA sequences found in this sample. The CDR3 protein is CASSPQGAGNTIYF. The CDR3 DNA reads TGTGCCAGCAGCCCTCAGGGGGCTGGAAACACCATATATTTT. V usage is TRBV9 and J usage is TRBJ1-3; TRBD1 aligns across 7 bases. The V and J ends lost 4 bases and 2 bases, in that order; junction bases with no gene match: 3. Germline V lookup: CDR1 SGDLS, CDR2 YYNGEE. The CDR3 loop spans 14 amino acids.

The CDR3 region is CAPVVPLAGQYF. For the CDR3, the DNA is TGTGCCCCTGTCGTTCCACTAGCAGGGCAGTACTTC. The rearrangement links TRBV19 to TRBJ2-7, with D tentatively TRBD2 (6 bases). V was trimmed by 11 bases and J by 9 bases, leaving 20 bases between them. CDR1 is LNHDA, CDR2 SQIVND, per germline (reference sequence). The CDR3 covers 12 residues.

The rearrangement uses TRBV28 and TRBJ2-7; no clear D gene. Per the germline V gene, CDR1 is MDHEN and CDR2 is SYDVKM. V dropped 5 bases and J dropped 9 bases, with 17 bases sitting between them. This CDR3 has 13 residues. The DNA of the CDR3 is TGTGCCAGCAGTCCCGCGGTACTTTCCGGGCAGTACTTC. Its protein is CASSPAVLSGQYF.